This T cell receptor (beta chain) is from a study of cytomegalovirus exposure and HLA in healthy donors. The germline gives CDR1 MDHEN, CDR2 SYDVKM. The CDR3 sequence is 15 residues long. J was trimmed by 6 bases and V by 4 bases; bases with no gene match: 11. The PCR had 60 Vbeta and 13 Jbeta primers. Some clones are missing from TCRdb's copy, which holds only in-frame ones; the method was immunoSEQ multiplex PCR. The sample shows 140,000 or so clones, approximately 70% of them seen only once. Each donor was healthy, and each was a bone marrow donor. The sequencing sample was made of PBMCs. The rearrangement uses TRBV28 and TRBJ2-7; TRBD1 matches at 8 bases. The source of this sequence is a woman in her sixties in good health and CMV-seronegative. In DNA form, the CDR3 reads TGTGCCAGCAGTTCGCTAGGGCAGGGGGCGTCCGAGCAGTACTTC. As protein: CASSSLGQGASEQYF. Full variable domain (rest looked up from reference TRBV28 and TRBJ2-7): DVKVTQSSRYLVKRTGEKVFLECVQDMDHENMFWYRQDPGLGLRLIYFSYDVKMKEKGDIPEGYSVSREKKERFSLILESASTNQTSMYLCASSSLGQGASEQYFGPGTRLTVT.